Listed here are 32 T cell receptor beta chains from one sample, sequenced in a study of T cells in women clearing cervical HPV infection. The data were produced by immunoSEQ multiplex PCR, yet TCRdb's version contains in-frame clones alone and is incomplete. In all, the sample yields about 35,000 clones. The sample consisted of blood buffy coat. Receptors originate from a woman between 18 and 69 years old with a cervical HPV16 infection that either progressed to CIN3+ or cleared (not recorded which).

The sequenced part of the CDR3 DNA is TGCAGTGCTAGAGTTCCCATTGGACAGCTCGAGCTCACAGATACG. Amino acids: CSARVPIGQLELTDT. The whole CDR3 region reads CSARVPIGQLELTDTQYF. The chain combines TRBV20-1 with TRBJ2-3; D is possibly TRBD1 (6 bases). The read halts 3 residues ahead of the CDR3 end, with the missing end drawn from the germline J gene. The CDR3 extends over 18 amino acids. V was clipped by 1 base and J by 2 bases, with 22 bases between them. Germline V gene sequence: CDR1 DFQATT, CDR2 SNEGSKA (reference sequence).

Comment on this clone: A junction boundary mismatches the germline segment, possibly from a read error. The CDR3 is CATSRSWDSSHEQYF. Partial CDR3 DNA: TGTGCCACCAGCAGAAGCTGGGACAGCTCCCACGAG. The chain combines TRBV15 with TRBJ2-7; 7 bases align to TRBD1. The DNA ends 3 residues before the CDR3 does, and the rest of the CDR3 is filled in from the germline J gene. The CDR3 has 15 amino acids. Germline CDR1 and CDR2: LNHNV and YYDKDF (reference sequence).

As regards this clone: From the germline J gene comes the end of the CDR3, since the read stops 3 residues before it. The V gene is TRBV5-8, the J gene TRBJ2-5; D is unclear. This CDR3 has 14 residues. Germline-derived CDR1 and CDR2 are SGHTS and YDEGEE. Trimming removed 2 bases from V and 5 bases from J, with 13 bases in between. CDR3 residues: CASSFRSGHETQYF. The DNA read from the CDR3 is TGTGCCAGCAGCTTTAGATCGGGTCACGAGACC.

Note on this clone: Coverage ceases 3 residues before the CDR3 finishes, and the germline J gene fills in the end. The chain joins TRBV5-1 to TRBJ1-6, with TRBD1 identical over 7 bases. The CDR3 has 14 amino acids. CDR1 and CDR2 (germline): SGHRS, YFSETQ. CDR3 DNA (partial): TGCGCCAGCGGCCCAAACGACAGGGCTGAAGCC. It is translated as CASGPNDRAEA. The whole CDR3 is CASGPNDRAEALHF. Drawing the rest from reference TRBV5-1 and TRBJ1-6, the complete variable domain is KAGVTQTPRYLIKTRGQQVTLSCSPISGHRSVSWYQQTPGQGLQFLFEYFSETQRNKGNFPGRFSGRQFSNSRSEMNVSTLELGDSALYLCASGPNDRAEALHFGNGTRLTVT.

Note on this clone: From the germline J gene comes the end of the CDR3, since the read stops 3 residues before it. The V call is TRBV7-9, the J call TRBJ2-4, with TRBD1 identical over 7 bases. Germline V lookup: CDR1 SEHNR, CDR2 FQNEAQ (reference sequence). This CDR3 has 15 residues. The part of the CDR3 DNA that was read is TGTGCCAGCAGCTCGAACAGGGGCCGCCTCCGGGGT. It codes for CASSSNRGRLRG. The whole CDR3 is CASSSNRGRLRGQYF.

Remarks on this clone: From the germline J gene comes the end of the CDR3, since the read stops 3 residues before it. The rearrangement links TRBV7-9 to TRBJ1-4; 9 bases agree with TRBD1. V shed 5 bases and J 7 bases; nucleotides not matched to a gene: 2. This CDR3 region has 13 residues. Germline CDR1 is SEHNR and CDR2 is FQNEAQ (reference sequence). The CDR3 sequence is CASSMGQGEKLFF. The sequenced part of the CDR3 DNA is TGTGCCAGCAGCATGGGACAGGGTGAAAAA.

On this clone itself: Read coverage stops 3 residues before the CDR3 terminus; the germline J gene supplies the remainder. The rearrangement joins TRBV19 to TRBJ2-1, with 8 bases matching TRBD2. The CDR3 runs to 13 residues. In germline, CDR1 is LNHDA, CDR2 SQIVND (reference sequence). V lost 10 bases to trimming and J lost 6 bases; unmatched junction nucleotides: 8. CDR3 bases read: TGTGCCACCAAGGGACTAGGGCGCAATGAG. Residues: CATKGLGRNE. The CDR3, in full, reads CATKGLGRNEQFF.

A word on this clone: Coverage ceases 3 residues before the CDR3 finishes, and the germline J gene fills in the end. The J gene is TRBJ1-6, the V gene TRBV29-1; D may be TRBD1 (6 bases). The CDR3 length is 12 residues. Germline CDR1 SQVTM, CDR2 ANQGSEA. Deletions cut 4 bases from V and 5 bases from J, with 6 bases between. Partial CDR3 DNA: TGCAGCGTTGGGACAGATAATTCACCC. This codes for CSVGTDNSP. The entire CDR3 protein reads CSVGTDNSPLHF.

Remarks on this clone: The CDR3 end falls 3 residues outside the read, so it is completed with the germline J gene. The chain uses TRBV29-1 and TRBJ1-2; D unresolved. V was shortened by 3 bases and J by 7 bases, with 12 bases between the two germline ends. This CDR3 comprises 12 residues. Germline V CDR1 and CDR2: SQVTM, ANQGSEA. The CDR3 bases that were read are TGCAGCGTTGATCAAGGGTTGGGTGGC. This translates into CSVDQGLGG. The whole CDR3 protein is CSVDQGLGGYTF.

Points on this clone: The read comes to an end 3 residues before the CDR3 does, leaving the germline J gene to fill in the end. This chain links TRBV7-2 with TRBJ1-2; D remains unclear. Germline V gene data show CDR1 as SGHTA and CDR2 as FQGNSA. The CDR3 covers 15 residues. CDR3: CASSLGLAGVDDYTF. The part of the CDR3 DNA that was read is TGTGCCAGCAGCTTAGGACTAGCGGGAGTCGATGAC.

Concerning this clone itself: The sequence runs out 3 residues before the end of the CDR3; the remainder is reconstructed from the germline J gene. This chain joins TRBV5-1 and TRBJ2-3, with TRBD2 matching 12 bases. The CDR3 length is 16 residues. Trimming at V came to 4 bases and at J to 0 bases, leaving 3 bases not matched to a gene. Germline CDR1 SGHRS, CDR2 YFSETQ. The chain's CDR3 is CASSDGLAGSTDTQYF. Partial CDR3 DNA: TGCGCCAGCAGCGACGGACTAGCGGGGAGCACAGATACG.

For this clone: The read terminates 3 residues before the CDR3 end, so the remaining end is supplied by the germline J gene. The chain has TRBV7-9 and TRBJ2-7; 7 bases agree with TRBD1. The CDR3 is made up of 15 amino acids. Looked up from germline, CDR1 is SEHNR and CDR2 is FQNEAQ (reference sequence). The V gene end was trimmed by 5 bases and the J gene end by 6 bases; junction bases not matched to a gene: 13. The CDR3 here is CASSEQGETGFEQYF. The DNA read from the CDR3 is TGTGCCAGCAGCGAACAAGGAGAGACAGGGTTCGAG.

Comment on this clone: The CDR3 end is not reached by the read, which stops 3 residues before it; the germline J gene fills it in. The rearrangement links TRBV19 to TRBJ1-1, with 9 bases aligning to TRBD1. The CDR3 runs 16 residues. J was trimmed by 0 bases and V by 5 bases; bases with no gene match: 7. Germline V gives CDR1 LNHDA, CDR2 SQIVND (reference sequence). CDR3 region: CASSGSTGGVNTEAFF. CDR3 DNA, as far as it was read: TGTGCCAGTAGTGGATCGACAGGGGGGGTGAACACTGAA.

With regard to this clone: The read finishes 3 residues shy of the CDR3 end, and the germline J gene is used to complete it. The chain is built from TRBV14 and TRBJ2-7; 9 bases are a match to TRBD2. V shed 0 bases, J shed 3 bases, and the junction held 3 bases outside the gene matches. This CDR3 region has 15 residues. Germline V lookup: CDR1 SGHDN, CDR2 FVKESK. CDR3 in amino acids: CASSQDLSGGYEQYF. The DNA read from the CDR3 is TGTGCCAGCAGCCAAGACCTTAGCGGGGGCTACGAG.

About this clone: Read data end 3 residues before the CDR3 end; the end is taken from the germline J gene. The genes are TRBV29-1 and TRBJ2-3; 7 bases line up with TRBD1. With 7 bases clipped from V and 2 bases from J, the junction kept 9 bases outside the gene matches. Germline-derived CDR1 and CDR2 are SQVTM and ANQGSEA. CDR3 length equals 14 residues. CDR3 DNA, as far as it was read: TGCAGCGCCCAACTGACAGGGACCACAGATACG. The encoded protein is CSAQLTGTTDT. The whole CDR3 sequence is CSAQLTGTTDTQYF.

Remarks on this clone: The CDR3 is cut off 3 residues early in the read; its end comes from the germline J gene. The V and J genes are TRBV5-8 and TRBJ1-1; the D is unclear. The V gene's germline CDR1 is SGHTS and CDR2 YDEGEE. This CDR3 region has 13 residues. CDR3 DNA, as far as it was read: TGTGCCAGCAGCTTGGTCGGAAGTCGCGGA. As protein: CASSLVGSRG. The CDR3, in full, reads CASSLVGSRGAFF.

Regarding this clone: The sequenced fragment ends 3 residues before the CDR3 boundary, so the rest is inferred from the germline J gene. The chain combines TRBV11-2 with TRBJ2-5; possibly TRBD1 for D (6 bases). The CDR3 consists of 15 residues. Germline V gene sequence: CDR1 SGHAT, CDR2 FQNNGV. The covered CDR3 bases are TGTGCCAGCAGCCAAGACAGGCCTAGCACAGATACC. Protein sequence: CASSQDRPSTDT. The whole CDR3 sequence is CASSQDRPSTDTQYF.

Notes on this clone: The read falls 3 residues short of the CDR3 end, and the missing part is taken from the germline J gene. The chain combines TRBV11-3 with TRBJ2-7; D is unclear. The CDR3 sequence is 13 residues long. In germline, CDR1 is SGHNT, CDR2 YENEEA. V was shortened by 0 bases and J by 6 bases, with 9 bases between the two germline ends. The covered CDR3 bases are TGTGCCAGCAGCTTAGATCAAGGCTCCGAG. This encodes CASSLDQGSE. The full-length CDR3 reads as CASSLDQGSEQYF.

On this clone: The read ends 3 residues before the CDR3 terminus; that terminus is restored from the germline J gene. The rearrangement links TRBV11-3 to TRBJ2-7; D unresolved. This CDR3 spans 12 amino acids. CDR1 is SGHNT and CDR2 is YENEEA in the germline V gene. Trimming stripped 5 bases from V and 0 bases from J, with 5 bases between. The chain's CDR3 is CASSPRSYEQYF. The sequenced CDR3 bases are TGTGCCAGCAGCCCCCGCTCCTACGAG.

Note on this clone: Read sequence stops 3 residues before the CDR3 end, and the germline J gene provides the missing end. V usage is TRBV2 and J usage is TRBJ2-5; unclear D gene. The germline V gene encodes CDR1 SNHLY and CDR2 FYNNEI. There are 12 residues in the CDR3. V was trimmed by 6 bases and J by 4 bases, leaving 9 bases between them. CDR3 in amino acids: CASSRRLETQYF. The DNA read from the CDR3 is TGTGCCAGCAGCCGAAGGTTAGAGACC.

For this clone: The CDR3 end falls 3 residues outside the read, so it is completed with the germline J gene. The V and J genes are TRBV29-1 and TRBJ1-1, with TRBD1 identical over 7 bases. Germline V gene lookup returns CDR1 SQVTM and CDR2 ANQGSEA. This CDR3 contains 13 residues. V lost 6 bases and J lost 0; bases outside the gene matches: 4. Incomplete CDR3 DNA: TGCAGCGTCCAGGGGGTCATGAACACTGAA. Translated: CSVQGVMNTE. The CDR3 in full is CSVQGVMNTEAFF.

Details on this clone: From the germline J gene comes the end of the CDR3, since the read stops 3 residues before it. The chain joins TRBV7-8 to TRBJ2-5; 7 positions match TRBD1. The V gene's germline CDR1 is SGHVS and CDR2 FQNEAQ. This CDR3 is 16 amino acids long. CDR3 DNA, as far as it was read: TGTGCCAGCAGCTTAACTCCGGGACAGACGACAGATACC. It encodes CASSLTPGQTTDT. The CDR3 as a whole reads CASSLTPGQTTDTQYF.

The CDR3 DNA, read in part, is TGCGCCAGCAGCTTTGCGGGCCAATCCACAGATACG. Translating gives CASSFAGQSTDT. The CDR3 in its entirety is CASSFAGQSTDTQYF. This chain connects TRBV5-1 to TRBJ2-3; tentatively, D is TRBD2 (5 bases). The sequence runs out 3 residues before the end of the CDR3; the remainder is reconstructed from the germline J gene. The CDR3 covers 15 residues. Germline V gene sequence: CDR1 SGHRS, CDR2 YFSETQ. V lost 2 bases, J lost 2 bases, and 12 bases lay in between.

On this clone: The junction departs from the called germline gene at one end, perhaps through a read error. The read ends 3 residues before the CDR3 terminus; that terminus is restored from the germline J gene. Other DNA sequences within the sample encode an identical CDR3. The V and J genes are TRBV2 and TRBJ1-3, with 7 bases fitting TRBD1. The CDR3 runs 16 residues. Per germline, CDR1 SNHLY and CDR2 FYNNEI. The CDR3 is CASHLSPTGPGNTIYF. The covered CDR3 bases are TGTGCCAGCCACCTCTCGCCGACAGGGCCCGGAAACACA.

Worth noting for this clone: The read halts 3 residues ahead of the CDR3 end, with the missing end drawn from the germline J gene. V and J are TRBV12-3 or TRBV12-4 and TRBJ2-3, with D maybe TRBD2 (7 bases). This CDR3 is 15 amino acids long. V lost 3 bases and J 2 bases, leaving 12 bases between the germline ends. This CDR3 is CASSFSGGLTDTQYF. The covered CDR3 bases are TGTGCCAGCAGTTTTTCGGGGGGCCTCACAGATACG.

Details on this clone: With the read ending 3 residues before the CDR3 end, the germline J gene is used to fill in that end. V and J are TRBV5-1 and TRBJ1-5, with 9 bases identical to TRBD1. The CDR3 length is 20 residues. Germline V gene data show CDR1 as SGHRS and CDR2 as YFSETQ. J gave up 0 bases and V 3 bases, and 16 bases lay outside the gene matches. The CDR3 protein is CASSSLDTGGSGYSNQPQHF. Partial CDR3 DNA: TGCGCCAGCAGCTCCCTAGATACAGGGGGCTCAGGGTATAGCAATCAGCCC.

Comments on this clone: The CDR3 end is not reached by the read, which stops 3 residues before it; the germline J gene fills it in. This chain uses TRBV5-6 with TRBJ2-3; 7 bases align to TRBD1. The germline gives CDR1 SGHDT, CDR2 YYEEEE. Germline trimming cut 4 bases from V and 3 bases from J; bases unmatched to any gene: 5. The CDR3 has 14 amino acids. CDR3 bases read: TGTGCCAGCAGCGACAGGGTGGGAACAGATACG. Its protein is CASSDRVGTDT. The complete CDR3 protein is CASSDRVGTDTQYF.

Concerning this clone: The read ends 3 residues shy of where the CDR3 ends; the end is completed using the germline J gene. The V call is TRBV20-1, the J call TRBJ2-3, with a possible D match to TRBD1 (6 bases). Germline V gene data show CDR1 as DFQATT and CDR2 as SNEGSKA (reference sequence). The CDR3 runs to 16 residues. Trimming took 6 bases from V and 2 from J, leaving 21 bases between them. The CDR3 is CSAQNRQARLTDTQYF. The sequenced CDR3 bases are TGCAGTGCCCAAAACCGACAGGCCCGACTCACAGATACG.

Details on this clone: The read stops 3 residues short of the end of the CDR3; the missing end is completed from the germline J gene. The chain recombines TRBV12-3 or TRBV12-4 with TRBJ2-3; 11 nucleotides agree with TRBD2. The junction had 10 bases not matched to a gene; V was cut back by 7 bases and J by 4 bases. This CDR3 region has 16 residues. The DNA read from the CDR3 is TGTGCCAGCACCGTAGCGGGAGGGGTTCGCGCAGATACG. It is translated as CASTVAGGVRADT. The entire CDR3 protein reads CASTVAGGVRADTQYF.

To note about this clone: Read sequence stops 3 residues before the CDR3 end, and the germline J gene provides the missing end. This sequence joins TRBV2 and TRBJ2-2; TRBD1 matches 7 bases. The CDR3 covers 15 residues. Germline lookup yields CDR1 SNHLY and CDR2 FYNNEI. The part of the CDR3 DNA that was read is TGTGCCAGCAGTGCAGACAGGGTAGCTAATGAAAAG. Protein: CASSADRVANEK. The complete CDR3 protein is CASSADRVANEKLFF.

A word on this clone: The CDR3 end falls 3 residues outside the read, so it is completed with the germline J gene. V is TRBV7-6 and J is TRBJ2-1; 11 positions match TRBD2. This CDR3 region has 15 residues. V trimming: 5 bases; J trimming: 6 bases; junction bases outside the gene matches: 6. Germline CDR1 is SGHVS and CDR2 is FNYEAQ. This CDR3 is CASSLGLAALNEQFF. Partial CDR3 DNA: TGTGCCAGCAGCCTGGGACTAGCGGCACTCAATGAG.

Of note for this clone: From the germline J gene comes the end of the CDR3, since the read stops 3 residues before it. The chain recombines TRBV20-1 with TRBJ1-5; D might be TRBD1 (6 bases). The germline V and J ends were trimmed by 0 bases and 4 bases, with 10 bases remaining between them. CDR3 length: 14 amino acids. Germline V CDR1 and CDR2: DFQATT, SNEGSKA (reference sequence). CDR3 DNA, as far as it was read: TGCAGTGCTAGAGATGCACAGGGAAATCAGCCC. This codes for CSARDAQGNQP. The entire CDR3 protein is CSARDAQGNQPQHF.